The 7 T cell receptor beta chains given below trace back to one sample, sequenced in a study of graft-versus-host responses after intestinal transplantation. Assay used: immunoSEQ multiplex PCR; TCRdb lists only in-frame clones, some missing. The sample shows about 21,000 clones, about 33% of them seen only once. Plating of approximately 200,000 CFSE-labeled responder cells was done together with approximately 200,000 irradiated, violet-dye-labeled stimulator cells. This specimen consisted of alloreactive CD8+ T cells from a mixed lymphocyte reaction culture, obtained before intestinal transplant. Subset denoted: CFSE-low proliferating T cells sorted from roughly 6-day pre-transplant mixed lymphocyte reaction (GvH or HvG direction). The receptors were gathered from a human patient who received an intestinal transplant.

The genes are TRBV4-1 and TRBJ1-2; D remains ambiguous. Germline lookup yields CDR1 MGHRA and CDR2 YSYEKL. The V end lost 3 bases, the J end lost 8 bases, and 19 bases lay between the germline ends. The CDR3 spans 15 residues. The CDR3 DNA is TGCGCCAGCAGCCATCTCTGGAGCCCTGGCGAGGGCTACACCTTC. Encoded protein: CASSHLWSPGEGYTF.

The sample holds a few counts of this clone. J is TRBJ2-7 and V is TRBV18, with TRBD1 matching 8 bases. Germline V gives CDR1 KGHSH, CDR2 LQKENI. This CDR3 has 18 amino acids. Germline trimming cut 1 base from V and 1 base from J; bases unmatched to any gene: 12. The CDR3 loop is CASSPLWTGTYPSYEQYF. Here the CDR3 DNA reads TGTGCCAGCTCACCACTTTGGACAGGGACTTATCCTTCCTACGAGCAGTACTTC.

V usage is TRBV11-2 and J usage is TRBJ1-2; D remains unclear. Trimming shortened V by 5 bases and J by 6 bases, and 22 bases separated the two germline ends. The CDR3 runs to 16 residues. Germline V gene data show CDR1 as SGHAT and CDR2 as FQNNGV. The DNA for the CDR3 is TGTGCCAGCAGCCTAAAGACCGGCGCCAACTTCGATGGCTACACCTTC. It specifies CASSLKTGANFDGYTF.

This chain connects TRBV29-1 to TRBJ2-7; TRBD2 aligns across 7 bases. The CDR3 is 15 residues long. Germline loops: CDR1 SQVTM, CDR2 ANQGSEA. Losses at the gene ends were 2 bases for V and 9 bases for J; bases not matched to a gene: 16. The CDR3 sequence: CSVEIRAGAVFGQYF. Written as DNA, the CDR3 is TGCAGCGTTGAAATAAGGGCGGGAGCTGTGTTTGGGCAGTACTTC.

The chain couples TRBV21-1 to TRBJ1-4; the table's D gene call, TRBD1, was not cross checked with the DNA. TRBV21-1 is designated a pseudogene. This CDR3 is 12 amino acids long. In nucleotides, the CDR3 is TGTGCCCAGGGGGGTGAAGATGAAAAACTGTTTTTT. This encodes CAQGGEDEKLFF.

This clone appeared a few times. The V gene is TRBV6-5, the J gene TRBJ2-3; tentatively, D is TRBD2 (6 bases). The germline V gene has CDR1 MNHEY and CDR2 SVGAGI. Trimming removed 5 bases at V and 4 bases at J, with 10 bases between. This CDR3 is 13 amino acids long. CDR3 loop: CASSHGGADTQYF. The CDR3 nucleotides are TGTGCCAGCAGTCACGGGGGTGCAGATACGCAGTATTTT.

The sample holds a few counts of this clone. The chain couples TRBV6-4 to TRBJ2-3; 7 bases fit TRBD2. The junction had 9 bases not matched to a gene; V was cut back by 4 bases and J by 2 bases. The CDR3 covers 16 residues. Per the germline V gene, CDR1 is MRHNA and CDR2 is SNTAGT. CDR3 bases: TGTGCCAGCAGTGTCTTGGGCGGGGGATTCACAGATACGCAGTATTTT. Amino acids: CASSVLGGGFTDTQYF.